This TCR beta chain was observed in a study of post-analysis software for immune sequencing data. On the study more broadly: Relapsing-remitting, secondary progressive and progressive-relapsing multiple sclerosis were all included among the disease courses.

Built from TCR beta cDNA, the libraries had unique molecular identifiers in them. One entry per CDR3 protein, called by TCRdb with MiXCR from the PCR reads. The sample carries roughly 800,000 distinct CDR3 sequences, around 46% recorded once. Concerning this clonotype: What it recognizes is unknown.

Study-level results: In patients, TRBV5-6, TRBV5-1 and TRBV20-1 belonged to four or five TRBV segments found more frequently than in controls.

The CDR3 totals 14 residues. The V gene lost 6 bases and the J gene lost 4 bases, with 13 bases spanning the gap. Germline assignment: CDR1 SEHNR and CDR2 FQNEAQ (reference sequence). The chain carries TRBV7-9 and TRBJ1-5; possibly TRBD1 for D (6 bases). Sequences were obtained from blood. The TCR was taken from a girl aged 5 to 17 with multiple sclerosis. The CDR3 is CASSSQGLNQPQHF. Here the CDR3 DNA reads TGTGCCAGCAGTTCCCAGGGGTTGAATCAGCCCCAGCATTTT.